Following are 32 T cell receptor beta chains from one sample sequenced in a study of blood T cells in healthy people across ages. Alongside a J-beta primer mix, a sample-barcoded 5' primer served in a second PCR lasting about 7 to 12 cycles. Using its own MiXCR run on the 5' RACE reads, TCRdb lists one record per CDR3 protein. The sample includes about 570,000 distinct CDR3 sequences, approximately 30% of them seen just once. The source material was blood. These TCRs come from a woman in her seventies in good health.

In its sample, this clonotype was seen a few times. The chain carries TRBV18 and TRBJ2-1; possibly TRBD1 or TRBD2 for D (5 bases each). The CDR3 contains 16 residues. Trimming took 2 bases from V and 2 from J, leaving 13 bases between them. Germline lookup yields CDR1 KGHSH and CDR2 LQKENI. CDR3 sequence reads: CASSPKGDDPYNEQFF. CDR3 sequence (DNA): TGTGCCAGCTCACCAAAAGGGGACGATCCCTACAATGAGCAGTTCTTC.

The chain carries TRBV4-2 and TRBJ2-2, with a tentative D call TRBD1 (5 bases). Germline values: CDR1 LGHNA, CDR2 YNFKEQ. V was pared by 4 bases and J by 3 bases, with 24 bases between. This CDR3 is built from 19 residues. CDR3 in DNA: TGTGCCAGCAGCCGCAAAATAGGGGCTCAAAGATCGCACACCGGGGAGCTGTTTTTT. Translation: CASSRKIGAQRSHTGELFF.

The chain couples TRBV5-1 to TRBJ2-7, with a weak D call TRBD1 (6 bases). Germline-derived CDR1 and CDR2 are SGHRS and YFSETQ. This CDR3 region has 15 residues. Trimming pared 5 bases from V and 0 bases from J, leaving 15 bases between. As DNA, the CDR3 is TGCGCCAGCAGTTCATCAACAGGGAGCTCCTACGAGCAGTACTTC. Its translation is CASSSSTGSSYEQYF.

The chain has TRBV5-1 and TRBJ2-5; a weak D match, TRBD1 (6 bases). The V end was cut by 3 bases, the J end by 3 bases, with 12 bases between. The germline V gene has CDR1 SGHRS and CDR2 YFSETQ. The CDR3 spans 14 residues. CDR3 loop: CASSYMDSKETQYF. The CDR3 bases are TGCGCCAGCAGCTACATGGACAGTAAAGAGACCCAGTACTTC.

Written as DNA, the CDR3 is TGCAGCGTTGTGGAGGGGGCGGGAGAGACCCAGTACTTC. Its translation: CSVVEGAGETQYF. The rearrangement uses TRBV29-1 and TRBJ2-5, with D possibly matching TRBD1 (7 bases). The CDR3 is 13 amino acids. CDR1 is SQVTM, CDR2 ANQGSEA, per germline. V shed 4 bases and J shed 4 bases, with 13 bases lying between them.

This clonotype was detected only a few times. An end of the junction does not agree with germline; a read error may underlie this. The V and J genes are TRBV11-2 and TRBJ2-5; 10 nucleotides line up with TRBD1. The DNA matches TRBJ2-1 better at its end, which makes the J call doubtful. This CDR3 has 16 amino acids. Germline assignment: CDR1 SGHAT and CDR2 FQNNGV. CDR3 DNA sequence: TGTGCCTGCAGATTCAAACCGGGACAGGGGAGGGATGAGCAGTTCTTC. This sequence encodes CACRFKPGQGRDEQFF.

The rearrangement uses TRBV11-2 and TRBJ1-4, with 7 nucleotides matching TRBD1. V shed 5 bases, J shed 6 bases, and the junction held 9 bases outside the gene matches. The CDR3 runs 15 residues. In germline, CDR1 is SGHAT, CDR2 FQNNGV. The CDR3 here is CASSLTGANDEKLFF. CDR3 nucleotide sequence: TGTGCCAGCAGCCTCACAGGGGCTAACGATGAAAAACTGTTTTTT.

This clonotype appeared a few times. The chain combines TRBV5-1 with TRBJ2-4; maybe TRBD1 (6 bases). The CDR3 runs to 13 residues. Trimming removed 1 base from V and 8 bases from J, with 10 bases in between. Germline CDR1 is SGHRS and CDR2 is YFSETQ. CDR3 bases: TGCGCCAGCAGCTTGCCAGGGGCCGACATTCAGTACTTC. Translating it yields CASSLPGADIQYF.

J is TRBJ2-3 and V is TRBV5-1, with 8 bases identical to TRBD2. CDR3 size: 14 residues. CDR1 is SGHRS and CDR2 is YFSETQ in the germline V gene. The V segment lost 8 bases and the J segment 2 bases; nucleotides outside the gene matches: 7. The CDR3 DNA reads TGCGCCAGTAGCGGGACCCGTTCCACAGATACGCAGTATTTT. Amino acids: CASSGTRSTDTQYF.

This clonotype was observed a handful of times. The V gene is TRBV5-1, the J gene TRBJ1-1; 8 bases match TRBD1. Germline CDR1 SGHRS, CDR2 YFSETQ. The V segment lost 1 base and the J segment 7 bases; nucleotides outside the gene matches: 15. CDR3 length: 17 amino acids. CDR3: CASSLPSGGGPANEAFF. The CDR3 DNA follows: TGCGCCAGCAGCTTGCCATCAGGGGGCGGACCTGCTAATGAAGCTTTCTTT. The entire variable domain, with the rest obtained from reference TRBV5-1 and TRBJ1-1, is as follows: KAGVTQTPRYLIKTRGQQVTLSCSPISGHRSVSWYQQTPGQGLQFLFEYFSETQRNKGNFPGRFSGRQFSNSRSEMNVSTLELGDSALYLCASSLPSGGGPANEAFFGQGTRLTVV.

This clonotype showed up just a few times. The rearrangement joins TRBV12-3 or TRBV12-4 to TRBJ1-4; no clear D. The CDR3 is 13 residues long. Trimming pared 3 bases from V and 10 bases from J, leaving 12 bases between. CDR3 nucleotides: TGTGCCAGCAGTTTCAATCCCGAAGGAAAACTGTTTTTT. It codes for CASSFNPEGKLFF.

This clonotype was observed a few times. The V and J genes are TRBV10-3 and TRBJ2-3; TRBD1 matches 7 bases. Germline values: CDR1 ENHRY, CDR2 SYGVKD. The CDR3 covers 14 residues. V lost 5 bases, J lost 2 bases, and 4 bases stayed unmatched. The chain's CDR3 is CAISPTGATDTQYF. CDR3 bases: TGTGCCATCAGTCCCACAGGGGCCACAGATACGCAGTATTTT.

V gene TRBV2 combines with J gene TRBJ2-1; 8 positions match TRBD1. V shed 8 bases, J shed 0 bases, and the junction held 6 bases outside the gene matches. Germline V gene lookup returns CDR1 SNHLY and CDR2 FYNNEI. This CDR3 is built from 15 residues. This CDR3 reads CASARGTGSYNEQFF. In DNA, the CDR3 is TGTGCCAGCGCTCGCGGGACAGGCTCCTACAATGAGCAGTTCTTC.

This clonotype occurred many times. V and J are TRBV7-3 and TRBJ2-1, with 7 nucleotides matching TRBD2. Trimming took 5 bases from V and 3 from J; bases not matched to a gene: 10. Germline-derived CDR1 and CDR2 are SGHTA and FQGTGA. CDR3 length: 16 residues. CDR3 coding DNA: TGTGCCAGCAGCGGCCTCCCGGGGGGATACTACAATGAGCAGTTCTTC. Residues: CASSGLPGGYYNEQFF.

Of note for this clonotype: Likely a read error: the CDR3 ends without its conserved phenylalanine or tryptophan. The chain uses TRBV9 and TRBJ2-7; D is uncertain. Germline V gene lookup returns CDR1 SGDLS and CDR2 YYNGEE. The CDR3 is made up of 13 amino acids. Trimming took off 3 bases at V and 3 bases at J, with 10 bases between the two ends. In DNA, the CDR3 is TGTGCCAGCAGCGGCTATAATGACTACGAGCAGTACCTC. Translating it yields CASSGYNDYEQYL.

Written as DNA, the CDR3 is TGTGCCAGCAGCCAAGCATTGGGTGCTGGGGCCAACGTCCTGACTTTC. Translation gives CASSQALGAGANVLTF. The rearrangement uses TRBV14 and TRBJ2-6; D gene uncertain. Germline CDR1 SGHDN, CDR2 FVKESK. There are 16 residues in the CDR3. Trimming shortened V by 1 base and J by 2 bases, and 9 bases separated the two germline ends. The variable domain in full, with the rest retrieved from reference TRBV14 and TRBJ2-6, is EAGVTQFPSHSVIEKGQTVTLRCDPISGHDNLYWYRRVMGKEIKFLLHFVKESKQDESGMPNNRFLAERTGGTYSTLKVQPAELEDSGVYFCASSQALGAGANVLTFGAGSRLTVL.

This chain links TRBV7-9 with TRBJ2-1; tentatively, D is TRBD1 or TRBD2 (5 bases each). The end of the DNA aligns better with TRBJ2-5, so the J call may be wrong. The CDR3 has 15 residues. Germline loops: CDR1 SEHNR, CDR2 FQNEAQ (reference sequence). The CDR3 sequence: CASSLKGPPVETQYF. DNA for the CDR3: TGTGCCAGCAGCTTAAAGGGACCTCCCGTCGAGACCCAGTACTTC.

The chain employs TRBV5-1 and TRBJ2-3, with 12 bases that match TRBD1. V shed 4 bases and J 6 bases; nucleotides not matched to a gene: 6. CDR3 length equals 15 residues. From germline, CDR1 is SGHRS and CDR2 YFSETQ. The chain's CDR3 is CASSTGQGAADTQYF. The CDR3 nucleotides are TGCGCCAGCAGCACGGGACAGGGGGCAGCTGATACGCAGTATTTT.

Here the CDR3 DNA reads TGTGCCATCATGGGGGCAAACTATGGCTACACCTTC. The encoded protein is CAIMGANYGYTF. This chain connects TRBV10-3 to TRBJ1-2; possible D gene TRBD1, 6 bases. The germline V gene encodes CDR1 ENHRY and CDR2 SYGVKD. CDR3 length equals 12 residues. V lost 7 bases, J lost 2 bases, and 8 bases lay in between.

The chain is built from TRBV6-1 and TRBJ1-5; D is perhaps TRBD1 (6 bases). The CDR3 is 15 amino acids. Looked up from germline, CDR1 is MNHNS and CDR2 is SASEGT. V was trimmed by 5 bases and J by 7 bases, leaving 18 bases between them. CDR3 residues: CASSSRIGRGQPQHF. The CDR3 nucleotides are TGTGCCAGCAGTTCGAGAATAGGAAGGGGGCAGCCCCAGCATTTT.

The chain has TRBV10-3 and TRBJ2-1, with D tentatively TRBD2 (6 bases). The CDR3 sequence is 15 residues long. Germline CDR1 reads ENHRY; CDR2 reads SYGVKD. Trimming shortened V by 10 bases and J by 0 bases, and 16 bases separated the two germline ends. CDR3 loop: CATGPGGSSYNEQFF. For the CDR3, the DNA is TGTGCCACCGGCCCTGGAGGGAGCTCCTACAATGAGCAGTTCTTC.

V gene TRBV12-3 or TRBV12-4 combines with J gene TRBJ1-2, with 9 nucleotides matching TRBD1. The CDR3 is made up of 14 amino acids. With V trimmed by 6 bases and J by 5 bases, 7 bases remained unmatched. This CDR3 reads CASSSGTGWYGYTF. CDR3 nucleotides: TGTGCCAGCAGCTCCGGGACAGGGTGGTATGGCTACACCTTC.

There are a few counts of this clonotype. The V and J genes are TRBV9 and TRBJ2-5; D possibly matches TRBD1 or TRBD2 (5 bases each). The V end was cut by 2 bases, the J end by 3 bases, with 14 bases between. The CDR3 runs 15 residues. Germline V gene lookup returns CDR1 SGDLS and CDR2 YYNGEE. Written as DNA, the CDR3 is TGTGCCAGCAGCGTTTCCGGGGCTATCAAAGAGACCCAGTACTTC. Translation: CASSVSGAIKETQYF.

This clonotype was counted between two and nine times. The gene calls are TRBV20-1 and TRBJ2-7, with 9 bases matching TRBD1. The CDR3 length is 15 residues. Germline CDR1 is DFQATT and CDR2 is SNEGSKA (reference sequence). After removal of 3 bases from V and 1 base from J, the junction contained 7 bases not matched to a gene. Here the CDR3 reads CSARGQGPASYEQYF. The CDR3 DNA reads as TGCAGTGCTAGGGGACAGGGACCCGCGTCCTACGAGCAGTACTTC.

The CDR3 sequence: CASNPGTVIDTQYF. CDR3 DNA sequence: TGCGCCAGCAACCCCGGGACAGTTATAGATACGCAGTATTTT. This chain links TRBV5-1 with TRBJ2-3; TRBD1 matches 7 bases. Germline V gene data show CDR1 as SGHRS and CDR2 as YFSETQ. The CDR3 totals 14 residues. V lost 6 bases, J lost 5 bases, and 9 bases stayed unmatched.

The chain employs TRBV4-3 and TRBJ1-2; D possibly corresponds to TRBD1 (6 bases). Trimming left V 0 bases short and J 4 bases short, with 12 bases between. CDR3 length: 15 amino acids. Germline CDR1 LGHNA, CDR2 YSLEER. CDR3 DNA sequence: TGCGCCAGCAGCCAAGAGCAGGACAGACTCTATGGCTACACCTTC. It specifies CASSQEQDRLYGYTF.

V is TRBV20-1 and J is TRBJ1-1, with no clear D. Between the trimmed V and J ends, which lost 6 bases and 2 bases, there was a span of 13 bases. The CDR3 length is 13 residues. CDR1 is DFQATT, CDR2 SNEGSKA, per germline (reference sequence). CDR3 loop: CSADFRINTEAFF. DNA of the CDR3: TGCAGTGCGGATTTTCGGATTAACACTGAAGCTTTCTTT.

The rearrangement links TRBV7-2 to TRBJ1-1; 10 positions agree with TRBD1. The germline gives CDR1 SGHTA, CDR2 FQGNSA. V shed 2 bases and J 4 bases; nucleotides not matched to a gene: 10. The CDR3 runs 17 residues. The CDR3 nucleotides are TGTGCCAGCAGCTTAACCTACGGGACAGGGGAAGGCACTGAAGCTTTCTTT. Translated, it gives CASSLTYGTGEGTEAFF.

The chain uses TRBV3-1 and TRBJ1-4; perhaps TRBD1 as D (5 bases). The length of the CDR3 is 18 residues. V lost 0 bases and J lost 6, with 20 bases in between. CDR1 LGHDT and CDR2 YNNKEL come from the germline V gene (reference sequence). CDR3 in amino acids: CASSQETRGAYPDEKLFF. The CDR3 nucleotides read TGTGCCAGCAGCCAAGAAACAAGGGGCGCGTATCCGGATGAAAAACTGTTTTTT.

There are a few counts of this clonotype. V gene TRBV6-1 combines with J gene TRBJ1-1, with D tentatively TRBD1 (6 bases). CDR1 is MNHNS, CDR2 SASEGT, per germline. The CDR3 consists of 17 residues. Deletions cut 6 bases from V and 6 bases from J, with 26 bases between. CDR3 amino acids: CASRLDGGRSITSEAFF. The CDR3 DNA reads TGTGCCAGCAGGCTCGACGGGGGGCGATCCATAACCTCTGAAGCTTTCTTT.

V gene TRBV7-2 combines with J gene TRBJ1-5; D is possibly TRBD1 (6 bases). V gave up 4 bases and J gave up 6 bases, with 16 bases separating them. The germline V gene has CDR1 SGHTA and CDR2 FQGNSA. The CDR3 sequence is 15 residues long. CDR3 nucleotides: TGTGCCAGCAGCTCACAACAGGGCGTCGGTCAGCCCCAGCATTTT. Protein product: CASSSQQGVGQPQHF.

There are many counts of this clonotype. This chain uses TRBV7-9 with TRBJ2-5; 13 bases match TRBD2. V lost 5 bases and J lost 0; bases outside the gene matches: 9. From germline, CDR1 is SEHNR and CDR2 FQNEAQ (reference sequence). CDR3 length: 18 amino acids. The CDR3 nucleotides are TGTGCCAGCAGCCCCGGGACTAGCGGGGCACCGTACCAAGAGACCCAGTACTTC. Encoded protein: CASSPGTSGAPYQETQYF.